This TCR beta chain emerged from a study of CD8 T cells in Susac syndrome (dated by TCRdb to the late 2010s). The study in broad terms: Among the sequenced Susac syndrome patients, more than five had clinically active disease and roughly 8 were in clinical remission. At blood withdrawal, Susac syndrome patients were therapy-naive, treated with corticosteroids (with IVIg additionally given to some), or treated with IVIg alone. Repertoire sequencing was used to test whether CD8+ T cell activation and differentiation in Susac syndrome was antigen driven.

RNA was extracted using the RNeasy kit, and roughly 0.45 to 1 microgram was reverse transcribed with random hexamers. TCR beta CDR3 regions were amplified with the immunoSEQ multiplex PCR assay covering 54 Vbeta and 13 Jbeta segments. To correct PCR amplification bias, a synthetic template baseline was used for both primer optimization and computational correction. In the source study's methods: Reads were assigned to V, D and J genes according to IMGT and analyzed in immunoSEQ Analyzer, with only productive sequences retained. To calculate clonality, Shannon entropy was normalized by log2 of the number of productive unique sequences and then subtracted from one. Public and private clones were assessed among the 100 most prevalent clones of each patient and control. Clones were defined as Susac-specific if absent from the healthy and MS cohorts, from 1052 published viral clones and from other ImmuneACCESS disease sequences. Starting from the raw public reads, TCRdb applied fastp trimming at Q25, assembled clones with MiXCR and retained in-frame beta chains. Each entry merges the rows of one CDR3 protein and shows their most common DNA and genes. The V and J calls here are based on TCRdb, not the publication. This sample gives some 170,000 distinct CDR3 sequences in total; roughly 94% of them show up just once. The ten biggest clones cover more than 0.08% of the sample.

About this clonotype itself: The target of this receptor is not known. One base away there is no much larger clone; base qualities are not given.

High-throughput TCR beta sequencing profiled peripheral blood CD8+ and CD4+ T cells from healthy donors, Susac syndrome patients and multiple sclerosis patients. Recently defined diagnostic criteria for definite or probable disease were met by the Susac syndrome patients. Bulk CD8+ and CD4+ T cells were purified magnetically by negative isolation, whereas CD8+ TEMRA cells were enriched by FACS. Blood was collected in EDTA tubes and processed within 24 hours, with PBMCs isolated through density gradient centrifugation. PBMCs destined for TCR sequencing were cryopreserved in liquid nitrogen and later thawed in a 37 °C water bath. The sorted or isolated CD4+, CD8+ and CD8+ TEMRA cells reached a purity of at least 90%. From a lookup of the germline V gene, CDR1 and CDR2 are SGHAT and FQNNGV. From its cysteine to its phenylalanine, the CDR3 spans 13 amino acids. CDR3 DNA only is kept here, 39 bases in frame from base 1. V sheds 3 bases and J sheds 6 bases, leaving 9 bases between their ends.

General conclusions and limits of the study: In patients with Susac syndrome, the CD4+ T cell repertoire showed no detectable clonal expansion. The number of individuals in the TCR sequencing and HLA analysis was acknowledged as relatively small.

The chain was built from TRBV11-2 and TRBJ2-1, with TRBD2 perhaps the D gene, on 5 matching bases. The source material was CD4+ T cells from PBMCs. The TCR originated in a human donor with Susac syndrome. CDR3 region: CASSLEVSNEQFF. The DNA sequence follows: TGTGCCAGCAGCTTGGAGGTGAGCAATGAGCAGTTCTTC.